What follows is one TCR beta chain and its context. The repertoire was sequenced with immunoSEQ multiplex PCR; TCRdb's copy has only in-frame clones and lacks some. The sample has roughly 560,000 clones; about 84% are singletons. The germline gives CDR1 LGHNA, CDR2 YSLEER. Trimming stripped 0 bases from V and 6 bases from J, with 14 bases between. The CDR3 spans 15 residues. This specimen belongs to a study of shared T cell receptors in the human thymus. These sequences were also reported in another study, on human thymus T cells. That source reports: The thymus was resected at corrective cardiac surgery. Gene usage (both V and J) appeared biased in thymic and blood repertoires. Related work showed strongly overlapping thymic repertoires across unrelated individuals.

The specimen sequenced was thymocytes. The TCR comes from a boy less than two years old with a congenital heart defect. This rearrangement joins TRBV4-3 to TRBJ1-2; no firm D call. CDR3 region: CASSQEIAPMDGYTF. The CDR3 DNA follows: TGCGCCAGCAGCCAAGAGATAGCCCCAATGGATGGCTACACCTTC.